Listed below are T cell receptor beta chains from one sample, sequenced in a study of blood T cell repertoires in COVID-19. Assay: immunoSEQ multiplex PCR; the TCRdb copy retains only in-frame clones and omits some. The table shows approximately 210,000 clones, with about nine tenths occurring only once. Material: peripheral blood. The receptors come from a man in his sixties or seventies with acute or convalescent COVID-19. CDR3s include the opening cysteine and the closing phenylalanine or tryptophan. The D gene is left open where the match is weak. Not all rows give a size; the values are once, few, many and, for expanded clones, a class.

-	TRBV10-3	TRBJ2-7	TRBD2	TGTGCCATCAGTGAACAGACTAGCAGCTGGGGAGACGAGCAGTACTTC	CAISEQTSSWGDEQYF
-	TRBV9	TRBJ2-2	TRBD1	TGTGCCAGCAGCGTAGGACAGGGGGTTAACACCGGGGAGCTGTTTTTT	CASSVGQGVNTGELFF
once	TRBV19	TRBJ2-2	TRBD1	TGTGCCAGTAGTGTACAGGGGTCGGCGGAGCTGTTTTTT	CASSVQGSAELFF
-	TRBV20-1	TRBJ2-7	TRBD2	TGCAGTGCTAGTGGTGCTAGCGGGAGCTCTAACTCCTACGAGCAGTACTTC	CSASGASGSSNSYEQYF
-	TRBV2	TRBJ2-7	TRBD1	TGTGCCAGCAGTGAAGACCCAGGGGGCTACGAGCAGTACTTC	CASSEDPGGYEQYF
-	TRBV19	TRBJ2-7	TRBD1	TGTGCCAGTAGTAAGGGGACAGGGGGCGAGTACGAGCAGTACTTC	CASSKGTGGEYEQYF
-	TRBV21-1	TRBJ1-2	-	TGTGCCAGCAGCACTTTGGGACAGGGACGACCTAGGGGTGTCGAGGACTATGGCTACACCTTC	CASSTLGQGRPRGVEDYGYTF
once	TRBV7-8	TRBJ2-7	TRBD1	TGTGCCAGCAGCTTACTGACAGGGGGTCTCTCCTACGAGCAGTACTTC	CASSLLTGGLSYEQYF
once	TRBV28	TRBJ2-7	-	TGTGCCAGCCATGGTAGTCCCTCCTACGAGCAGTACTTC	CASHGSPSYEQYF
-	TRBV18	TRBJ1-1	-	TGTGCCAGCCTCGGTGATCCGAACACTGAAGCTTTCTTT	CASLGDPNTEAFF
-	TRBV10-3	TRBJ1-5	-	TGTGCCATCAGTGAGTCCCTAGGGGGTTATAACAATCAGCCCCAGCATTTT	CAISESLGGYNNQPQHF
-	TRBV5-1	TRBJ1-2	TRBD1	TGCGCCAGCAGTCCATGGACAGGGGAAGATGGCTACACCTTC	CASSPWTGEDGYTF
-	TRBV21-1	TRBJ1-1	-	TGTGCCTCTCTATATCTGGGGCACCCTGAAGCTTTCTTT	CASLYLGHPEAFF
-	TRBV5-1	TRBJ2-7	TRBD1	TGCGCCAGCAGCTTGCCGGGACAGGGGGCCTACGAGCAGTACTTC	CASSLPGQGAYEQYF
-	TRBV19	TRBJ2-2	TRBD2	TGTGCCAGTAGTACTGGACTAGCGGGAGTGCTGAACACCGGGGAGCTGTTTTTT	CASSTGLAGVLNTGELFF
-	TRBV12-3/TRBV12-4	TRBJ2-1	-	TGTGCCAGTACCTTGGCAAATGAGCAGTTCTTC	CASTLANEQFF
-	TRBV18	TRBJ1-1	-	TGTGCCAGCTCACCAACGGGAAGGGAGGCTTTCTTT	CASSPTGREAFF
-	TRBV5-1	TRBJ1-2	-	TGCGCCAGCAGTCCGAGCGGCAGGGGCACTGGCTACACCTTC	CASSPSGRGTGYTF
-	TRBV5-1	TRBJ2-1	TRBD2	TGCGCCAGCAGCTTGACTCGGACTAGCCCCAATGAGCAGTTCTTC	CASSLTRTSPNEQFF
-	TRBV27	TRBJ1-4	-	TGTGCCAGCAGTCAGATGAATGAAAAACTGTTTTTT	CASSQMNEKLFF
-	TRBV11-2	TRBJ1-3	-	TGTGCCAGCAGCATACAGATTCTGGGAAACACCATATATTTT	CASSIQILGNTIYF
-	TRBV28	TRBJ2-1	TRBD2	TGTGCCAGCAACGGGACTAGCGGGTACAATGAGCAGTTCTTC	CASNGTSGYNEQFF
-	TRBV3-1/TRBV3-2	TRBJ1-1	-	TGTGCCAGCAGCCAATTCGGGAACACTGAAGCTTTCTTT	CASSQFGNTEAFF
-	TRBV18	TRBJ1-2	-	TGTGCCAGCTCACCTAAAGAGGGAGGGCACGGCTACACCTTC	CASSPKEGGHGYTF
-	TRBV18	TRBJ1-1	-	TGTGCCAGCTCACCACCTGTCCGCACTGAAGCTTTCTTT	CASSPPVRTEAFF
-	TRBV27	TRBJ1-6	TRBD1	TGTGCCAGCAGTCCTCAGGGGACAGGGCCTAGGTCACCCCTCCACTTT	CASSPQGTGPRSPLHF
-	TRBV19	TRBJ1-5	-	TGTGCCAGTACCCCCCAGGGGCTGAGCAATCAGCCCCAGCATTTT	CASTPQGLSNQPQHF
-	TRBV2	TRBJ1-2	-	TGTGCCAGCAGTGAAACGGGTTATCTTGTTGATGGCTACACCTTC	CASSETGYLVDGYTF
-	TRBV3-1/TRBV3-2	TRBJ1-4	TRBD1	TGTGCCAGCAGCCATTCAGGGGGCTTGAGAAATGAAAAACTGTTTTTT	CASSHSGGLRNEKLFF
-	TRBV19	TRBJ1-2	-	TGTGCCAGTAGTACCCGACGGGGATTCCCCGATGGCTACACCTTC	CASSTRRGFPDGYTF
-	TRBV6-1	TRBJ1-1	TRBD1	TGTGCCAGCAGTGCCCCTACAGGGGGCGCATTCGGGAACACTGAAGCTTTCTTT	CASSAPTGGAFGNTEAFF
-	TRBV9	TRBJ2-2	-	TGTGCCAGCAGCGTCTTCCGAGCACCCGGGGAGCTGTTTTTT	CASSVFRAPGELFF
once	TRBV4-2	TRBJ2-7	TRBD2	TGTGCCAGCAGACTAGCGGGGAGTGGAGAGCAGTACTTC	CASRLAGSGEQYF
-	TRBV3-1/TRBV3-2	TRBJ1-1	-	TGTGCCAGCAGCCAACCAGAGAACACTGAAGCTTTCTTT	CASSQPENTEAFF
once	TRBV4-2	TRBJ2-1	TRBD2	TGTGCCAGCAGCCAACTCGAGACTAGCGGGAGCAATGAGCAGTTCTTC	CASSQLETSGSNEQFF
once	TRBV2	TRBJ1-1	-	TGTGCCAGCAGTGATGAGAGGAACACTGAAGCTTTCTTT	CASSDERNTEAFF
-	TRBV5-1	TRBJ1-2	-	TGCGCCAGCAAAGAGTCTACGGGACATAACTATGGCTACACCTTC	CASKESTGHNYGYTF
-	TRBV3-1/TRBV3-2	TRBJ2-7	-	TGTGCCAGCAGGGATAGTGGGAGGTCTGGGGAGCAGTACTTC	CASRDSGRSGEQYF
-	TRBV7-2	TRBJ1-1	-	TGTGCCAGCAGCTTTAAACAGGGCACTGAAGCTTTCTTT	CASSFKQGTEAFF
-	TRBV6-5	TRBJ1-5	TRBD1	TGTGCCAGCAGTCTCGTAAGGGACAGTAATCAGCCCCAGCATTTT	CASSLVRDSNQPQHF
-	TRBV28	TRBJ2-7	TRBD2	TGTGCCAGCAGTTTAAGGGGACTAGCGGGATTCACCTACGAGCAGTACTTC	CASSLRGLAGFTYEQYF
-	TRBV6-5	TRBJ2-5	TRBD1	TGTGCCAGCAGTTATGGGGACAGGTGGGGAGAGACCCAGTACTTC	CASSYGDRWGETQYF
-	TRBV5-1	TRBJ2-1	TRBD1	TGCGCCAGCAGATTCGGACAGGGCAATGAGCAGTTCTTC	CASRFGQGNEQFF
-	TRBV11-2	TRBJ2-7	-	TGTGCCAGCAGCCCAAGGGTCCAGGGAACCTACGAGCAGTACTTC	CASSPRVQGTYEQYF
-	TRBV30	TRBJ2-2	-	TGTGCCTGGAGTGTAGGTCAGCGCACCGGGGAGCTGTTTTTT	CAWSVGQRTGELFF
once	TRBV4-2	TRBJ2-1	TRBD2	TGTGCCAGCAGCCAAGATTGGAGCGGGGGAGTGAATGAGCAGTTCTTC	CASSQDWSGGVNEQFF
-	TRBV19	TRBJ1-2	TRBD1	TGTGCCAGTAGCCCCCGGACAGGGGTCGTCTATGGCTACACCTTC	CASSPRTGVVYGYTF
-	TRBV7-9	TRBJ1-1	-	TGTGCCAGCAGCTCTGTCGGGGGGTCAGCTGAAGCTTTCTTT	CASSSVGGSAEAFF
-	TRBV18	TRBJ2-7	TRBD2	TGTGCCAGCTCGCAAAACCGGGCTAGCGGGCGGGGAAACTACGAGCAGTACTTC	CASSQNRASGRGNYEQYF
-	TRBV30	TRBJ1-1	-	TGTGCCTGGAGGCAGGGAAGGGCCGGCACTGAAGCTTTCTTT	CAWRQGRAGTEAFF
-	TRBV5-1	TRBJ2-5	TRBD2	TGCGCCAGCAGCCTGAATCCCGGGACTAGCGAGACCCAGTACTTC	CASSLNPGTSETQYF
-	TRBV7-9	TRBJ2-1	TRBD2	TGTGCCAGCAGCTTAGAGGGCGGGAGCAATGAGCAGTTCTTC	CASSLEGGSNEQFF
-	TRBV6-5	TRBJ2-7	-	TGTGCCAGCAGGTCAGTCTCCTACGAGCAGTACTTC	CASRSVSYEQYF
-	TRBV7-9	TRBJ1-4	TRBD1	TGTGCCAGCAGCCCTGGACAGGGTTTTGAAAAACTGTTTTTT	CASSPGQGFEKLFF
-	TRBV15	TRBJ2-7	-	TGTGCCACCAGCGTTGGGGCAGAGTACGAGCAGTACTTC	CATSVGAEYEQYF
-	TRBV24-1	TRBJ1-1	TRBD1	TGTGCCACCAGCCCTTCCCCGGGACAGGGACAAAAGAACACTGAAGCTTTCTTT	CATSPSPGQGQKNTEAFF
-	TRBV19	TRBJ2-6	-	TGTGCCGTAGGGAGCGTCGCCGTCTCTGGGGCCAACGTCCTGACTTTC	CAVGSVAVSGANVLTF